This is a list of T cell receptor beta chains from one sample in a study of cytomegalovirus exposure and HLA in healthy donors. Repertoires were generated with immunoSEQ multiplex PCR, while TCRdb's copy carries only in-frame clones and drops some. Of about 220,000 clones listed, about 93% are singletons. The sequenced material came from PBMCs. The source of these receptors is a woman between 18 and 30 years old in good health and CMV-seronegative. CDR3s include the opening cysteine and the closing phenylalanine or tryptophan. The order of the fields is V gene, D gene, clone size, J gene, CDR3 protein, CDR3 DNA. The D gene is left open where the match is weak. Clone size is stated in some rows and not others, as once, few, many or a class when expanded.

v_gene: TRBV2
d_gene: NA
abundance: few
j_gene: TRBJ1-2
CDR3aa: CASTRSNYGYTF
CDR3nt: TGTGCCAGCACCCGCAGTAACTATGGCTACACCTTC

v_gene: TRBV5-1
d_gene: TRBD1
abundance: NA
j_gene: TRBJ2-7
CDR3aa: CASSLAVRTGSYEQYF
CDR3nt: TGCGCCAGCAGCTTGGCCGTCCGGACAGGGAGTTACGAGCAGTACTTC

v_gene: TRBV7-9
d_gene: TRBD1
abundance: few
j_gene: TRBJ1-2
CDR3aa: CASSPRQGFYGYTF
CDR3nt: TGTGCCAGCAGCCCCAGACAGGGGTTCTATGGCTACACCTTC

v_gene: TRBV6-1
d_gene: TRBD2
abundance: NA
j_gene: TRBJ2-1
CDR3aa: CASSENPPGLAVYEQFF
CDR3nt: TGTGCCAGCAGTGAGAACCCCCCGGGACTAGCGGTCTATGAGCAGTTCTTC

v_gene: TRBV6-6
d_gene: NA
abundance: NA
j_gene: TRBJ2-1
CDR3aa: CASSNRDEQFF
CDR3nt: TGTGCCAGCAGTAACCGGGATGAGCAGTTCTTC

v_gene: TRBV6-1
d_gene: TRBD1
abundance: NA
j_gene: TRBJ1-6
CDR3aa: CASKARDRANSPLHF
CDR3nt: TGTGCCAGCAAGGCCAGGGACAGGGCTAATTCACCCCTCCACTTT

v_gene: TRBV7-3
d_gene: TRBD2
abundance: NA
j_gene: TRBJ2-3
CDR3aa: CASSPRTSWEADTQYF
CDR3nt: TGTGCCAGCAGCCCCCGGACTAGCTGGGAAGCCGATACGCAGTATTTT

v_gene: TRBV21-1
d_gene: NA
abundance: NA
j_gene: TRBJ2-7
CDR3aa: CASSKVKVAASGSYEQYF
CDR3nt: TGTGCCAGCAGCAAAGTGAAGGTGGCGGCTTCTGGCTCCTACGAGCAGTACTTC

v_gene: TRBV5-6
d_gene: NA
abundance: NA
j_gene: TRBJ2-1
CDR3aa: CASSLLGGSNNEQFF
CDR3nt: TGTGCCAGCAGTTTGCTTGGGGGCTCAAACAATGAGCAGTTCTTC

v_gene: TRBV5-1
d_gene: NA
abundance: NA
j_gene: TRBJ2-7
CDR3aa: CASSLTAVANDGEQYF
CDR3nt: TGCGCCAGCAGCTTGACCGCGGTGGCGAATGACGGGGAGCAGTACTTC

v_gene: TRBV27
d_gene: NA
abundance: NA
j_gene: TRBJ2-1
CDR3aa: CASRNSESSYNEQFF
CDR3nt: TGTGCCAGCAGAAATAGCGAGAGCTCCTACAATGAGCAGTTCTTC

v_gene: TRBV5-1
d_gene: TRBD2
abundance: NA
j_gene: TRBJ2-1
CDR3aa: CASSLPLAGAFSYNEQFF
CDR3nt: TGCGCCAGCAGCTTGCCTCTAGCGGGAGCGTTCTCCTACAATGAGCAGTTCTTC

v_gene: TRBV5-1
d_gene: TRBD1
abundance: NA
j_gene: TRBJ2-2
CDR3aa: CASSLEPTGSGTGELFF
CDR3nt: TGCGCCAGCAGCTTGGAGCCGACAGGGAGTGGCACCGGGGAGCTGTTTTTT

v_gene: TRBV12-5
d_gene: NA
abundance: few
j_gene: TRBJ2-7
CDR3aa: CASGQYEQYF
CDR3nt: TGTGCTAGTGGCCAGTACGAGCAGTACTTC

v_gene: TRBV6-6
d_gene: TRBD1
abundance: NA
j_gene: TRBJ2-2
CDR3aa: CASREGQKYGELFF
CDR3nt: TGTGCCAGCAGAGAGGGACAGAAGTACGGGGAGCTGTTTTTT

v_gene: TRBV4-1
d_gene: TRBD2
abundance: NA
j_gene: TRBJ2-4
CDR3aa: CASQGLGYIQYF
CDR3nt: TGCGCCAGCCAGGGACTAGGGTACATTCAGTACTTC

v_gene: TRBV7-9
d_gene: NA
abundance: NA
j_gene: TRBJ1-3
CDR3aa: CASSLDSSGNTIYF
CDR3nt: TGTGCCAGCAGCTTGGACAGCTCTGGAAACACCATATATTTT

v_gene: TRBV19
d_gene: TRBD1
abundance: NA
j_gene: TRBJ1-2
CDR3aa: CASSNRGRRGYTF
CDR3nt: TGTGCCAGTAGTAACAGGGGGCGACGTGGCTACACCTTC

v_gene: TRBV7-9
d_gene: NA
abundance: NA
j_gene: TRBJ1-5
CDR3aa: CASSLAKGQGNQPQHF
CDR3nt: TGTGCCAGCAGCTTAGCGAAGGGGCAGGGAAATCAGCCCCAGCATTTT

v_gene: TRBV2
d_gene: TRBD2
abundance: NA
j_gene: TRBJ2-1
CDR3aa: CASSEALLAGQQFF
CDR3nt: TGTGCCAGCAGTGAAGCGCTGCTAGCGGGACAGCAGTTCTTC

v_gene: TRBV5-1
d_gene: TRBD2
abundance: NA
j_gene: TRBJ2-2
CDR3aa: CASSFRLAGDTGELFF
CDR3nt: TGCGCCAGCAGCTTTAGACTAGCGGGGGACACCGGGGAGCTGTTTTTT

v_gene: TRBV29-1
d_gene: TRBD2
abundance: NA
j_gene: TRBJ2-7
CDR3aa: CSVGWASGEQYF
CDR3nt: TGCAGCGTTGGATGGGCTAGCGGCGAGCAGTACTTC

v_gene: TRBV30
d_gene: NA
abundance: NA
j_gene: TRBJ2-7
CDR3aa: CAWSVSSPSYEQYF
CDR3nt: TGTGCCTGGAGTGTGAGTAGTCCCTCCTACGAGCAGTACTTC

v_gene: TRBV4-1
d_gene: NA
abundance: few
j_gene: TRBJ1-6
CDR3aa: CASSQESGRSSPLHF
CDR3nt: TGCGCCAGCAGCCAAGAGTCCGGAAGGAGTTCACCCCTCCACTTT

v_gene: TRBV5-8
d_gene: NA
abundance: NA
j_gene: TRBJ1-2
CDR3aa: CASSFGRAYGYTF
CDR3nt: TGTGCCAGCAGCTTCGGCAGGGCTTATGGCTACACCTTC

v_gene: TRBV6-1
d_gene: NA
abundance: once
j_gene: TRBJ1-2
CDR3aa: CASSEDGHPIYGYTF
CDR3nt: TGTGCCAGCAGTGAAGACGGACACCCGATCTATGGCTACACCTTC

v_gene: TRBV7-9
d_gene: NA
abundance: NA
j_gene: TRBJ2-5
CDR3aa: CASSPKMDSGETQYF
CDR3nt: TGTGCCAGCAGCCCAAAAATGGACAGCGGAGAGACCCAGTACTTC

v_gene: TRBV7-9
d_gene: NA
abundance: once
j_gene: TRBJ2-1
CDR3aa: CASSLGQTDVGWSNEQFF
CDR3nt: TGTGCCAGCAGCTTAGGCCAGACCGACGTCGGGTGGAGTAATGAGCAGTTCTTC

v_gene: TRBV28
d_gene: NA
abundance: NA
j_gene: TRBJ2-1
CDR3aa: CASRSGGASSYNEQFF
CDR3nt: TGTGCCAGCAGGTCTGGGGGGGCGAGCTCCTACAATGAGCAGTTCTTC

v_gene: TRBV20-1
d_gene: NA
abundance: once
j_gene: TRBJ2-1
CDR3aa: CSATRQDEQFF
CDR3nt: TGCAGTGCCACCCGTCAGGATGAGCAGTTCTTC

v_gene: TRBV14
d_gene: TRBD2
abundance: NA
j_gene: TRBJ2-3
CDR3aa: CASSRGREYEDTQYF
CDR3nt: TGTGCCAGCAGCCGAGGGAGGGAGTACGAAGATACGCAGTATTTT

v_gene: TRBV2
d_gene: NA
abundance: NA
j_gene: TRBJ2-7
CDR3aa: CASSGDDYYEQYF
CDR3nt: TGTGCCAGCAGTGGTGACGACTATTACGAGCAGTACTTC

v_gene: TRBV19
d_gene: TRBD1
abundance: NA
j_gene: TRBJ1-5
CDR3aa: CASSIGDSPNQPQHF
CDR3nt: TGTGCCAGTAGTATTGGGGACAGCCCCAATCAGCCCCAGCATTTT

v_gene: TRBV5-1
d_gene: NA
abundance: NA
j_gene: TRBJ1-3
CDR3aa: CASSAGQLKYSGNTIYF
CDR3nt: TGCGCCAGCAGCGCCGGACAGCTGAAATACTCTGGAAACACCATATATTTT

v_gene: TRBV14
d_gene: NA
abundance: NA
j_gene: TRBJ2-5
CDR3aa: CASSQGLKTQYF
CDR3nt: TGTGCCAGCAGCCAAGGTTTAAAGACCCAGTACTTC

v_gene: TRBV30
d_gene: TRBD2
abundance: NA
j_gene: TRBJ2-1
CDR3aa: CAWSLTSGVRNEQFF
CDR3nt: TGTGCCTGGAGTCTGACTAGCGGGGTTAGGAATGAGCAGTTCTTC

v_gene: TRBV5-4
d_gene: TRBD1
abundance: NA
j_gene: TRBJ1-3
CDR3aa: CASSLGQGAGNTIYF
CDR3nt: TGTGCCAGCAGCTTAGGCCAGGGGGCCGGAAACACCATATATTTT

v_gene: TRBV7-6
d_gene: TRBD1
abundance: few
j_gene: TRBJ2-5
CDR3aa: CASSLNPGGETQYF
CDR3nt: TGTGCCAGCAGCTTAAATCCAGGGGGAGAGACCCAGTACTTC

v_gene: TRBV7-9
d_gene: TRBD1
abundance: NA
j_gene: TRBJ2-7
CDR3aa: CASSPRDREQYF
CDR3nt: TGTGCCAGCAGCCCACGGGACAGAGAGCAGTACTTC

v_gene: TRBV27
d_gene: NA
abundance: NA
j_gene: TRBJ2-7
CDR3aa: CASSLSPTYEQYF
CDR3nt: TGTGCCAGCAGTTTAAGCCCGACTTACGAGCAGTACTTC

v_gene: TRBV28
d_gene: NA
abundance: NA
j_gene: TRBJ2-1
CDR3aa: CASSLSSGLAYNEQFF
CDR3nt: TGTGCCAGCAGCTTGTCGTCGGGACTGGCCTACAATGAGCAGTTCTTC

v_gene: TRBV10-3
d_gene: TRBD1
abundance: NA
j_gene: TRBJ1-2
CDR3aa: CAIDSSGTGYGYTF
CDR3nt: TGTGCCATTGACAGCTCCGGGACAGGGTATGGCTACACCTTC

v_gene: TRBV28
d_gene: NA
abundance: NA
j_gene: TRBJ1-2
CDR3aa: CASINMDSGVGGYTF
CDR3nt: TGTGCCAGCATCAATATGGACAGTGGGGTAGGGGGCTACACCTTC

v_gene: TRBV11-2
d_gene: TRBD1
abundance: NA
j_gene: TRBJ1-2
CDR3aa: CASSPQGQGNDGYTF
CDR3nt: TGTGCCAGCAGCCCCCAGGGACAGGGAAACGATGGCTACACCTTC

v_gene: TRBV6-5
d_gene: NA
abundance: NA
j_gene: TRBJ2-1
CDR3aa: CASTRDTSYNEQFF
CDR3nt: TGTGCCAGCACACGGGACACCTCCTACAATGAGCAGTTCTTC

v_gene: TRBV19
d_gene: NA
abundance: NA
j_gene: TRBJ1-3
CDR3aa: CASSLSGNTIYF
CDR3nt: TGTGCCAGTAGCCTCTCTGGAAACACCATATATTTT

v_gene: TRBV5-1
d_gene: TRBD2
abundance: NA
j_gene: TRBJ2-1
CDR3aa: CASSLGLAGSYNEQFF
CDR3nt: TGCGCCAGCAGCTTGGGGCTAGCGGGCTCCTACAATGAGCAGTTCTTC

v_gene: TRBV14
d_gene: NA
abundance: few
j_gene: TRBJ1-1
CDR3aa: CARKQGRAFF
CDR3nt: TGTGCCAGAAAACAGGGCCGAGCTTTCTTT

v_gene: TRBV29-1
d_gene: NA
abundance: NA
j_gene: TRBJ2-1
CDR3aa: CSAEPIDSSYNEQFF
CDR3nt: TGCAGCGCAGAACCCATTGACAGTTCCTACAATGAGCAGTTCTTC